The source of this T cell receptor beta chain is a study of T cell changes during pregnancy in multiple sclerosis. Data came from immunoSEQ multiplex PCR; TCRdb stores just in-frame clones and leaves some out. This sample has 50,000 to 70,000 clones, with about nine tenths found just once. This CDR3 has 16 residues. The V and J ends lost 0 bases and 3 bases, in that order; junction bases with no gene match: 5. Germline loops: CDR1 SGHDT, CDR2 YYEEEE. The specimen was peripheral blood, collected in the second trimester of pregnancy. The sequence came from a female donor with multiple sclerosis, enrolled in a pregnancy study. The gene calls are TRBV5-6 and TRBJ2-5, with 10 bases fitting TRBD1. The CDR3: CASSLGRQGAEETQYF. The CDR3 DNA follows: TGTGCCAGCAGCTTGGGAAGACAGGGGGCGGAAGAGACCCAGTACTTC.